The rows below give T cell receptor beta chains drawn from one sample of a study of response to subunit inactivated influenza vaccine. MiXCR, run by TCRdb on the RT-PCR reads, gives a single entry per CDR3 protein. Among hundreds of thousands of distinct CDR3 sequences listed, approximately 7.1% were seen once. The sequencing used PBMCs from blood, collected less than 30 months after vaccination. Receptor source: a man between 50 and 69 years old who received an inactivated influenza vaccine. Each CDR3 is given with its conserved first and last residue. Fields, in order: clone size, D gene, V gene, J gene, CDR3 DNA, CDR3 protein. A D gene is named only where the DNA matches it firmly. Clone sizes are given selectively: once, few, many, or a class where the clone is expanded.

-	TRBD2	TRBV24-1	TRBJ2-1	TGTGCCACCAGTGATGTCGGGACTAGCTGGATTGAGCAGTTCTTC	CATSDVGTSWIEQFF
-	-	TRBV7-2	TRBJ2-1	TGTGCCAGCAGCTTAGCCGTCGTCTCCTACAATGAGCAGTTCTTC	CASSLAVVSYNEQFF
few	TRBD1	TRBV3-1	TRBJ2-4	TGTGCCAGCAGCCCAACAAGAAGGACAGGGCGCATTCAGTACTTC	CASSPTRRTGRIQYF
-	-	TRBV7-9	TRBJ1-1	TGTGCCAGCAGCTCCGCCGGGGCCCGCTCCACTGAAGCTTTCTTT	CASSSAGARSTEAFF
many	TRBD1	TRBV5-1	TRBJ1-2	TGCGCCAGCAGCCCGGGGACAGGCTATGGCTACACCTTC	CASSPGTGYGYTF
-	-	TRBV6-5	TRBJ1-2	TGTGCCAGCAGTTACTCTAATCAGCGGTCTAACTATGGCTACACCTTC	CASSYSNQRSNYGYTF
many	-	TRBV5-1	TRBJ2-3	TGCGCCAGCAGCTTGGACCAGCTTACAGATACGCAGTATTTT	CASSLDQLTDTQYF
many	-	TRBV5-1	TRBJ2-1	TGCGCCAGCAGCGGTGACAATGAGCAGTTCTTC	CASSGDNEQFF
-	-	TRBV20-1	TRBJ1-1	TGCAGTGCTAGGCAGGGTACGAACACTGAAGCTTTCTTT	CSARQGTNTEAFF
many	TRBD2	TRBV20-1	TRBJ2-5	TGCAGTGCACCGCCTTGGACTAGCGGGAGAGCTGAGACCCAGTACTTC	CSAPPWTSGRAETQYF
few	-	TRBV7-6	TRBJ2-3	TGTGCCAGCAGCTTATGGGTTGGAGATACGCAGTATTTT	CASSLWVGDTQYF
many	-	TRBV11-1	TRBJ2-7	TGTGCCAGCAGCCTACGGGGCTACTCCTACGAGCAGTACTTC	CASSLRGYSYEQYF
many	-	TRBV28	TRBJ2-5	TGTGCCAGCAGACCTAGGCCGTGGCATATAGAGACCCAGTACTTC	CASRPRPWHIETQYF
many	-	TRBV19	TRBJ2-3	TGTGCCAGTAGTATTCGGACGGGAGATACGCAGTATTTT	CASSIRTGDTQYF
few	-	TRBV11-2	TRBJ2-3	TGTGCCAGCTCGTGGGGGGCAAGCACAGATACGCAGTATTTT	CASSWGASTDTQYF
-	-	TRBV5-1	TRBJ2-2	TGCGCCAGCAGCCCAGGGTTAACCGGGGAGCTGTTTTTT	CASSPGLTGELFF
few	-	TRBV6-2/TRBV6-3	TRBJ2-7	TGTGCCAGCATTCAGGCTGGGCGCCCCTACGAGCAGTACTTC	CASIQAGRPYEQYF
-	TRBD2	TRBV10-3	TRBJ2-3	TGTGCCATCAGTGGGGCTGGGACTAGCGGGAGCACAGATACGCAGTATTTT	CAISGAGTSGSTDTQYF
few	TRBD1	TRBV7-2	TRBJ1-3	TGTGCCAGCAACAACCTCGGCCAGGGGGCTGGAAACACCATATATTTT	CASNNLGQGAGNTIYF
-	TRBD1	TRBV10-3	TRBJ2-3	TGTGCCATCAACACGGCGGGACAGGGGAGCACAGATACGCAGTATTTT	CAINTAGQGSTDTQYF
many	TRBD1	TRBV29-1	TRBJ2-7	TGCAGCGTTGGGGACAGGGCGTACGAGCAGTACTTC	CSVGDRAYEQYF
-	-	TRBV10-3	TRBJ1-2	TGTGCCATCAGTGGTTCCTGGGGCTACACCTTC	CAISGSWGYTF
many	-	TRBV6-5	TRBJ2-7	TGTGCCAGCAGTTACTCAACCGCGGGACCATACGAGCAGTACTTC	CASSYSTAGPYEQYF
-	TRBD2	TRBV6-1	TRBJ2-5	TGTGCCAGCAGCCACGGGGGGGCTAGTTGGGAGACCCAGTACTTC	CASSHGGASWETQYF
many	TRBD1	TRBV24-1	TRBJ2-3	TGTGCCACCAGTTCAGGGGGCTTCAGCACAGATACGCAGTATTTT	CATSSGGFSTDTQYF
many	TRBD2	TRBV27	TRBJ2-1	TGTGCCAGCGGCATTTGGCGGGAGAGAAGGCATGAGCAGTTCTTC	CASGIWRERRHEQFF
few	-	TRBV4-1	TRBJ2-6	TGCGCCAGCAGCCAGTTTGTGCTGGGGGCCAACGTCCTGACTTTC	CASSQFVLGANVLTF
many	TRBD2	TRBV4-3	TRBJ2-1	TGCGCCAGCAGCCAAGGTAGCGGGCCCAATGAGCAGTTCTTC	CASSQGSGPNEQFF
few	-	TRBV5-1	TRBJ2-7	TGCGCCAGCAGCCCACTGGGGGCCTACGAGCAGTACTTC	CASSPLGAYEQYF
few	-	TRBV28	TRBJ2-5	TGTGCCAGCACCGCCTCCGGGACATTGGAGACCCAGTACTTC	CASTASGTLETQYF
few	TRBD2	TRBV5-1	TRBJ2-1	TGCGCCAGCAGCTTTTATACCATGGGTATAGCGGGAGGACCAAGTGAGCAGTTCTTC	CASSFYTMGIAGGPSEQFF
many	TRBD2	TRBV20-1	TRBJ2-3	TGCAGGGCCTCCAAAGGACTAGCGATCACAGATACGCAGTATTTT	CRASKGLAITDTQYF
-	-	TRBV7-3	TRBJ2-2	TGTGCCAGCAGCTCCTACGGGACCGGGGAGCTGTTTTTT	CASSSYGTGELFF
-	TRBD2	TRBV6-5	TRBJ2-7	TGTGCCAGCAGTTTAAATCGCGGGACTAGCGTATACGAGCAGTACTTC	CASSLNRGTSVYEQYF
few	TRBD2	TRBV20-1	TRBJ2-3	TGCAGTACTCGTAGCGGGAGCGGCACAGATACGCAGTATTTT	CSTRSGSGTDTQYF
-	-	TRBV11-2	TRBJ1-1	TGTGCCAGCAGCTATGAGATGAACACTGAAGCTTTCTTT	CASSYEMNTEAFF
few	-	TRBV10-1	TRBJ2-3	TGCGCCAGCAGTGAAATTAGCACAGATACGCAGTATTTT	CASSEISTDTQYF
many	TRBD2	TRBV5-1	TRBJ2-7	TGCGCCAGCAGCTCGGGACTAGCGGCCCCCTACGAGCAGTACTTC	CASSSGLAAPYEQYF
-	-	TRBV19	TRBJ2-1	TGTGCCAGTAGCCCGAAGGCGGTGGGTGAGCAGTTCTTC	CASSPKAVGEQFF
few	-	TRBV20-1	TRBJ2-1	TGCAGTGACCTACTTGGCGATGAGCAGTTCTTC	CSDLLGDEQFF
few	-	TRBV5-1	TRBJ2-2	TGCGCCAGCAGCTTGGGGGATGCGAGGTTTGCGTCCGGGGAGCTGTTTTTT	CASSLGDARFASGELFF
many	TRBD1	TRBV5-5	TRBJ2-1	TGTGCCAGCAGCACTTCGGGACAGGGGTACAATGAGCAGTTCTTC	CASSTSGQGYNEQFF
many	-	TRBV12-3/TRBV12-4	TRBJ2-5	TGTGCCAGCAGTTCGAGTTTTGTGACCCAGTACTTC	CASSSSFVTQYF
many	-	TRBV28	TRBJ1-2	TGTGCCAGCAGTTTGTTTTCGGGTTTGGGATCCGGGGGCTTCTATGGCTACACCTTC	CASSLFSGLGSGGFYGYTF
few	TRBD2	TRBV5-1	TRBJ2-1	TGCGCCAGCAGCTTGAGTGGGAGGGCGGACAATGAGCAGTTCTTC	CASSLSGRADNEQFF
few	TRBD1	TRBV12-3/TRBV12-4	TRBJ2-3	TGTGCCAGCAGCTCGACAGGGATCACAGATACGCAGTATTTT	CASSSTGITDTQYF
few	-	TRBV14	TRBJ2-2	TGTGCCAGCAGTCGACACGGGGCGGCCGGGGAGCTGTTTTTT	CASSRHGAAGELFF
many	-	TRBV12-3/TRBV12-4	TRBJ1-5	TGTGCCAGCAGCTCGGTGGGGCGGAATCAGCCCCAGCATTTT	CASSSVGRNQPQHF